This passage covers 20 T cell receptor beta chains from one sample sequenced in a study of blood T cell repertoires in COVID-19. Sequencing was performed with immunoSEQ multiplex PCR; in TCRdb, only in-frame clones are kept and a portion is missing. The sample carries 200,000 to 250,000 clones, roughly 80% recorded once. Sequenced: peripheral blood. Receptors were obtained from a woman between 65 and 79 years old with COVID-19, enrolled during active disease.

J is TRBJ2-2 and V is TRBV29-1, with 9 bases aligning to TRBD2. Germline V gene lookup returns CDR1 SQVTM and CDR2 ANQGSEA. V lost 4 bases and J lost 5; bases outside the gene matches: 11. CDR3 length: 16 amino acids. This chain's CDR3 is CSVAASGALRTGELFF. The CDR3 DNA sequence: TGCAGCGTTGCTGCTAGCGGGGCCCTGAGGACCGGGGAGCTGTTTTTT.

This clone was detected only a few times. Written as DNA, the CDR3 is TGTGCCAGCTCTTCTAGGGGTTTAGGGGCTTTCTTT. Translated, it gives CASSSRGLGAFF. The J gene is TRBJ1-1, the V gene TRBV6-5; weak D call: TRBD1 (5 bases). Looked up from germline, CDR1 is MNHEY and CDR2 is SVGAGI. The CDR3 length is 12 residues. V gave up 8 bases and J gave up 11 bases, with 18 bases separating them.

This clone was seen a few times. The chain joins TRBV19 to TRBJ1-4, with TRBD1 as a possible D gene (6 bases). With 5 bases removed from V and 3 bases from J, the gap between germline ends came to 13 bases. Germline CDR1 LNHDA, CDR2 SQIVND (reference sequence). This CDR3 region has 15 residues. CDR3 DNA sequence: TGTGCCAGTAGTTCACAGGGTGTGCCTAATGAAAAACTGTTTTTT. Translated, it gives CASSSQGVPNEKLFF.

V is TRBV28 and J is TRBJ1-1; 7 positions agree with TRBD1. The CDR3 spans 11 residues. Germline loops: CDR1 MDHEN, CDR2 SYDVKM. V lost 3 bases, J lost 13 bases, and 5 bases stayed unmatched. Here the CDR3 reads CASSFAGGGFF. The CDR3 bases are TGTGCCAGCAGTTTTGCAGGGGGAGGTTTCTTT.

This rearrangement joins TRBV6-5 to TRBJ2-1; 7 bases match TRBD2. CDR1 and CDR2 from the germline V gene are MNHEY and SVGAGI. The CDR3 covers 13 residues. V lost 5 bases, J lost 8 bases, and 6 bases stayed unmatched. The CDR3 reads CASSRTRSDEQFF. The CDR3 nucleotides read TGTGCCAGCAGTCGGACTAGATCCGATGAGCAGTTCTTC.

The chain recombines TRBV29-1 with TRBJ2-7; D call uncertain. Germline V gene data show CDR1 as SQVTM and CDR2 as ANQGSEA. With 4 bases removed from V and 0 bases from J, the gap between germline ends came to 13 bases. This CDR3 is built from 14 residues. For the CDR3, the DNA is TGCAGCGTTGCTTCAGACACCACCTCCTACGAGCAGTACTTC. This encodes CSVASDTTSYEQYF.

This clone was seen a few times. The genes are TRBV12-3 or TRBV12-4 and TRBJ2-3, with D perhaps TRBD1 (7 bases). V gave up 5 bases and J gave up 9 bases, with 9 bases separating them. The CDR3 has 11 residues. CDR3 residues: CASSAGGTQYF. CDR3 nucleotides: TGTGCCAGCAGTGCAGGGGGGACGCAGTATTTT.

The chain employs TRBV5-1 and TRBJ2-1; 9 nucleotides agree with TRBD2. Germline V gives CDR1 SGHRS, CDR2 YFSETQ. J lost 7 bases, V lost 0 bases, and 5 bases had no gene match. The CDR3 runs 15 residues. CDR3 sequence (DNA): TGCGCCAGCAGCTTGGAACTAGCGGGTGGTAATGAGCAGTTCTTC. This encodes CASSLELAGGNEQFF.

The rearrangement joins TRBV6-5 to TRBJ2-1; 10 bases are shared with TRBD2. The germline CDR1 and CDR2 sequences are MNHEY and SVGAGI. This CDR3 region has 15 residues. Germline trimming cut 6 bases from V and 3 bases from J; bases unmatched to any gene: 5. CDR3 amino acids: CASRRTSGNYNEQFF. DNA for the CDR3: TGTGCCAGCAGGCGCACTAGCGGGAACTACAATGAGCAGTTCTTC.

The J gene is TRBJ2-7, the V gene TRBV28, with 8 bases lining up with TRBD2. The length of the CDR3 is 16 residues. V was pared by 5 bases and J by 1 base, with 10 bases of the junction left unmatched. Germline assignment: CDR1 MDHEN and CDR2 SYDVKM. CDR3 protein: CASSRRGLVNSYEQYF. CDR3 sequence (DNA): TGTGCCAGCAGTCGCAGGGGACTAGTCAATTCCTACGAGCAGTACTTC.

The chain joins TRBV27 to TRBJ2-7; 9 bases are a match to TRBD1. V shed 5 bases and J 1 base; nucleotides not matched to a gene: 6. CDR1 MNHEY and CDR2 SMNVEV come from the germline V gene (reference sequence). CDR3 size: 15 residues. The CDR3 reads CASSRGQGTSYEQYF. CDR3 sequence (DNA): TGTGCCAGCAGTCGAGGACAGGGGACTTCCTACGAGCAGTACTTC.

The chain couples TRBV7-2 to TRBJ2-1, with 8 bases identical to TRBD2. After removal of 3 bases from V and 6 bases from J, the junction contained 4 bases not matched to a gene. This CDR3 contains 14 residues. The germline CDR1 and CDR2 sequences are SGHTA and FQGNSA. The CDR3, as DNA: TGTGCCAGCAGCTTTCGGACTAGCAGCAATGAGCAGTTCTTC. Translating gives CASSFRTSSNEQFF.

The rearrangement links TRBV27 to TRBJ2-1; D is undetermined. CDR1 and CDR2 (germline): MNHEY, SMNVEV (reference sequence). This CDR3 has 13 amino acids. V lost 4 bases, J lost 8 bases, and 12 bases lay in between. CDR3 bases: TGTGCCAGCAGTTCCCGAATAGTAGATGAGCAGTTCTTC. Protein product: CASSSRIVDEQFF.

The gene calls are TRBV30 and TRBJ1-5, with TRBD1 matching 7 bases. Trimming cost V 0 bases and J 0 bases; bases outside gene matches: 14. Looked up from germline, CDR1 is GTSNPN and CDR2 is SVGIG (reference sequence). The CDR3 extends over 19 amino acids. The CDR3 loop reads CAWSVRRQGLSYSNQPQHF. In nucleotides, the CDR3 is TGTGCCTGGAGTGTACGGAGACAGGGATTATCCTATAGCAATCAGCCCCAGCATTTT. Together with reference TRBV30 and TRBJ1-5, the CDR3 gives the full variable domain: SQTIHQWPATLVQPVGSPLSLECTVEGTSNPNLYWYRQAAGRGLQLLFYSVGIGQISSEVPQNLSASRPQDRQFILSSKKLLLSDSGFYLCAWSVRRQGLSYSNQPQHFGDGTRLSIL.

This rearrangement joins TRBV21-1 to TRBJ2-7; the table's D call, TRBD2, has no DNA check behind it. TRBV21-1 is a documented pseudogene. The CDR3 has 16 residues. CDR3: CASSKAGTSVTYEQYF. The CDR3 DNA follows: TGTGCCAGCAGCAAAGCCGGGACTAGCGTTACCTACGAGCAGTACTTC.

The chain carries TRBV9 and TRBJ1-3; no clear D gene. V was trimmed by 2 bases and J by 0 bases, leaving 6 bases between them. The CDR3 contains 14 residues. Germline assignment: CDR1 SGDLS and CDR2 YYNGEE. CDR3 amino acids: CASSVEGSGNTIYF. The CDR3 DNA reads as TGTGCCAGCAGCGTTGAGGGCTCTGGAAACACCATATATTTT.

This clone has just a few counts. This chain uses TRBV28 with TRBJ2-7, with D possibly being TRBD1 (6 bases). The CDR3 runs to 15 residues. The germline V gene encodes CDR1 MDHEN and CDR2 SYDVKM. Trimming took 6 bases from V and 3 from J, leaving 18 bases between them. Here the CDR3 DNA reads TGTGCCAGCAGCGACAGGCTTGGGGCCCTCTACGAGCAGTACTTC. Translated: CASSDRLGALYEQYF.

The V and J genes are TRBV28 and TRBJ1-5; TRBD1 is a possible D gene (6 bases). V dropped 3 bases and J dropped 3 bases, with 12 bases sitting between them. The CDR3 loop spans 15 amino acids. Germline V CDR1 and CDR2: MDHEN, SYDVKM. The CDR3 reads CASSFRTVVNQPQHF. In DNA form, the CDR3 reads TGTGCCAGCAGTTTTCGGACAGTAGTCAATCAGCCCCAGCATTTT.

The DNA for the CDR3 is TGTGCCAGCAGTCGGTCGCATCAGCCCCAGCATTTT. It codes for CASSRSHQPQHF. This sequence joins TRBV12-3 or TRBV12-4 and TRBJ1-5; no clear D. This CDR3 region has 12 residues. V was shortened by 5 bases and J by 5 bases, with 7 bases between the two germline ends.

The chain recombines TRBV9 with TRBJ2-3, with D perhaps TRBD1 (5 bases). CDR3 size: 14 residues. Germline loops: CDR1 SGDLS, CDR2 YYNGEE. The germline V and J ends were trimmed by 4 bases and 6 bases, with 15 bases remaining between them. DNA of the CDR3: TGTGCCAGCAGCCTGGGGCTAAGTCCCGATACGCAGTATTTT. It translates to CASSLGLSPDTQYF.